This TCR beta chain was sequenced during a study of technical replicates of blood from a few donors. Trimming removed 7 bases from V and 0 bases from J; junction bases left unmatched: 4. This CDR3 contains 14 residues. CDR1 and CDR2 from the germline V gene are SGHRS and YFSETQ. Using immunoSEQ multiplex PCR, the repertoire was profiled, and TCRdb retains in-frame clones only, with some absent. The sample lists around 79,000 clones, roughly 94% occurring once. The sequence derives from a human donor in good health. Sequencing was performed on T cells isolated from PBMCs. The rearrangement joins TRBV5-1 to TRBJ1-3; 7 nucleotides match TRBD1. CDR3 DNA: TGCGCCAGCTCCCGGGACAGCTCTGGAAACACCATATATTTT. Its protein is CASSRDSSGNTIYF.